The clone carrying this T cell receptor beta chain was seen a handful of times. The antigen is not known. This specimen comes from a study of response to subunit inactivated influenza vaccine. TCRdb itself ran the RT-PCR reads through MiXCR, one entry per CDR3 protein. The sample has about 570,000 distinct CDR3 sequences, around 11% seen once. V shed 0 bases and J shed 1 base, with 12 bases lying between them. CDR3 length: 16 amino acids. In germline, CDR1 is MGHRA, CDR2 YSYEKL. Notes on the study in general: Few new T cells, the authors suggested, are recruited by each seasonal influenza vaccination.

Another study also made use of these data, one on T cells expressing NK-cell markers. That study adds: The authors made TCR beta cDNA libraries by 5'RACE template switching. This switching added a universal primer site and UMIs.

The material was PBMCs from blood, obtained on the day of vaccination. The sequence came from a man in his fifties who received an inactivated influenza vaccine. The chain joins TRBV4-1 to TRBJ2-5; D is undetermined. As DNA, the CDR3 is TGCGCCAGCAGCCAAGATTGGTGGCCCTTCCAAGAGACCCAGTACTTC. Its translation: CASSQDWWPFQETQYF.